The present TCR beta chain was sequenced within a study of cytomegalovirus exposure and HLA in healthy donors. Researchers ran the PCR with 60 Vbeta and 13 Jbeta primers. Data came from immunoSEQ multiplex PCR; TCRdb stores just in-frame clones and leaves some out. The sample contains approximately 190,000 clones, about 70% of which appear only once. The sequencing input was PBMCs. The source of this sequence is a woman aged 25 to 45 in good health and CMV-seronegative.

CDR3 loop: CASSHGGRFTDTQYF. In nucleotides, the CDR3 is TGTGCCAGCAGCCACGGGGGGCGATTCACAGATACGCAGTATTTT. This chain connects TRBV7-9 to TRBJ2-3; tentative D call: TRBD2 (7 bases). The V gene lost 5 bases and the J gene lost 2 bases, with 14 bases spanning the gap. Germline V gives CDR1 SEHNR, CDR2 FQNEAQ (reference sequence). The CDR3 runs to 15 residues. Looking up the rest from reference TRBV7-9 and TRBJ2-3 gives the full variable domain: DTGVSQNPRHKITKRGQNVTFRCDPISEHNRLYWYRQTLGQGPEFLTYFQNEAQLEKSRLLSDRFSAERPKGSFSTLEIQRTEQGDSAMYLCASSHGGRFTDTQYFGPGTRLTVL.